A single sample is the source of the 23 T cell receptor beta chains below, sequenced in a study of T cells after yellow fever vaccination. TCRdb reprocessed the 5' RACE reads with MiXCR, giving one entry per CDR3 protein. The sample contains some 320,000 distinct CDR3 sequences, approximately 4% of which appear only once. The sequencing here drew on PBMCs, taken 5 days after the yellow fever booster vaccination. The source is a man aged 18 to 29 who received the YFV17D yellow fever vaccine.

The gene calls are TRBV4-1 and TRBJ1-2; unclear D gene. The CDR3 sequence is 14 residues long. Germline V gene data show CDR1 as MGHRA and CDR2 as YSYEKL. The V and J ends lost 1 base and 2 bases respectively, with 8 bases between them. CDR3 sequence (DNA): TGCGCCAGCAGCCAAGTTAGCTTAAACTATGGCTACACCTTC. As protein: CASSQVSLNYGYTF.

This clonotype was recorded a few times. This chain joins TRBV7-9 and TRBJ2-2; the D is unclear. Trimming removed 6 bases from V and 1 base from J, with 9 bases in between. There are 14 residues in the CDR3. Germline lookup yields CDR1 SEHNR and CDR2 FQNEAQ (reference sequence). CDR3 amino acids: CASSGAVNTGELFF. CDR3 nucleotide sequence: TGTGCCAGCAGTGGTGCCGTGAACACCGGGGAGCTGTTTTTT.

The sample holds a few counts of this clonotype. The V gene is TRBV5-6, the J gene TRBJ1-5; TRBD1 matches at 10 bases. Germline loops: CDR1 SGHDT, CDR2 YYEEEE. J lost 5 bases, V lost 5 bases, and 7 bases had no gene match. The CDR3 totals 15 residues. The CDR3 DNA reads as TGTGCCAGCAGTTCTAGCGGGACAGGGGATCAGCCCCAGCATTTT. It is translated as CASSSSGTGDQPQHF.

This clonotype has only a few counts. This CDR3 is missing its conserved last phenylalanine or tryptophan, likely due to a read error. The DNA is left out, because the CDR3 cannot be placed on it with certainty; the CDR3 is given as TCRdb lists it. This rearrangement joins TRBV29-1 to TRBJ1-1. The CDR3 sequence runs 13 residues, both termini included. Germline values: CDR1 SQVTM, CDR2 ANQGSEA. The CDR3 is CSAHPADPLQMTL.

This clonotype was recorded many times. J is TRBJ2-1 and V is TRBV29-1, with D tentatively TRBD2 (5 bases). Germline CDR1 and CDR2: SQVTM and ANQGSEA. This CDR3 contains 12 residues. Trimming removed 3 bases from V and 4 bases from J, with 7 bases in between. The DNA of the CDR3 is TGCAGCGTTGATACGGGGTACAATGAGCAGTTCTTC. Its protein product is CSVDTGYNEQFF.

The chain couples TRBV7-2 to TRBJ2-3, with 8 bases fitting TRBD2. The CDR3 covers 15 residues. Unmatched junction bases numbered 13, after V lost 6 bases and J lost 8 bases. Germline CDR1 and CDR2: SGHTA and FQGNSA. The CDR3 here is CASRPPSGGRGTQYF. In nucleotides, the CDR3 is TGTGCCAGCAGGCCCCCCAGCGGGGGCCGCGGTACGCAGTATTTT.

The chain uses TRBV6-6 and TRBJ2-1, with TRBD2 identical over 7 bases. Germline CDR1 reads MNHNY; CDR2 reads SVGAGI (reference sequence). Germline trimming cut 5 bases from V and 0 bases from J; bases unmatched to any gene: 19. This CDR3 spans 20 amino acids. This CDR3 is CASSPLLAGVSRSSYNEQFF. CDR3 coding DNA: TGTGCCAGCAGTCCCCTCTTGGCGGGGGTATCCCGTAGCTCCTACAATGAGCAGTTCTTC.

This clonotype was seen a few times. The V call is TRBV4-3, the J call TRBJ2-2; D perhaps matches TRBD2 (5 bases). Germline loops: CDR1 LGHNA, CDR2 YSLEER. Trimming shortened V by 0 bases and J by 4 bases, and 12 bases separated the two germline ends. CDR3 length: 16 amino acids. CDR3 protein: CASSQEIGEPTGELFF. The CDR3 bases are TGCGCCAGCAGCCAAGAAATCGGGGAGCCCACCGGGGAGCTGTTTTTT.

This clonotype has only a few counts. This chain links TRBV20-1 with TRBJ2-3; TRBD2 matches 8 bases. In germline, CDR1 is DFQATT, CDR2 SNEGSKA (reference sequence). CDR3 length equals 11 residues. DNA for the CDR3: TGCAGACGGGGGGGCGCAGATACGCAGTATTTT. Its translation is CRRGGADTQYF.

This clonotype was seen ten or more times. At one end, the junction sequence differs from germline, possibly due to a read error. V gene TRBV12-3 or TRBV12-4 combines with J gene TRBJ2-3, with 8 bases identical to TRBD1. The CDR3 runs to 15 residues. The CDR3 region has the DNA TGTGCCAGCAGCTTAGTACAGGGGGGCACAGATACGCAGTATTTT. Its translation: CASSLVQGGTDTQYF.

This clonotype came up a few times. The genes are TRBV4-1 and TRBJ2-7, with 7 nucleotides matching TRBD2. The CDR3 sequence is 12 residues long. The V and J ends lost 2 bases and 6 bases, in that order; junction bases with no gene match: 1. Per the germline V gene, CDR1 is MGHRA and CDR2 is YSYEKL. CDR3 nucleotide sequence: TGCGCCAGCAGCCAATCTAGCGGCGAGCAGTACTTC. Translating it yields CASSQSSGEQYF.

This clonotype was seen at least ten times. The genes are TRBV5-8 and TRBJ1-5; 12 nucleotides align to TRBD1. V dropped 6 bases and J dropped 8; count of bases not matched to a gene: 9. This CDR3 spans 15 amino acids. From germline, CDR1 is SGHTS and CDR2 YDEGEE. The DNA for the CDR3 is TGTGCCAGCAATCGGGACAGGGGGCGTTCGAAGCCCCAGCATTTT. It encodes CASNRDRGRSKPQHF.

J is TRBJ2-3 and V is TRBV5-4; D unclear. The CDR3 has 14 amino acids. Trimming removed 4 bases from V and 6 bases from J, with 15 bases in between. Germline CDR1 and CDR2: SGHNT and YYREEE (reference sequence). CDR3 nucleotide sequence: TGTGCCAGCAGCCAGCCCTTAGCCCAGGATACGCAGTATTTT. Encoded protein: CASSQPLAQDTQYF. The entire variable domain, with the rest obtained from reference TRBV5-4 and TRBJ2-3, is as follows: ETGVTQSPTHLIKTRGQQVTLRCSSQSGHNTVSWYQQALGQGPQFIFQYYREEENGRGNFPPRFSGLQFPNYSSELNVNALELDDSALYLCASSQPLAQDTQYFGPGTRLTVL.

In this sample, this clonotype turned up a few times. The J gene is TRBJ1-3, the V gene TRBV7-8; tentative D call: TRBD1 (6 bases). Germline V lookup: CDR1 SGHVS, CDR2 FQNEAQ. Trimming stripped 5 bases from V and 4 bases from J, with 12 bases between. The CDR3 is made up of 14 amino acids. This CDR3 reads CASSPYRVGNTIYF. The CDR3 DNA reads as TGTGCCAGCAGCCCATACAGGGTGGGAAACACCATATATTTT.

The V call is TRBV7-9, the J call TRBJ1-3; D is unclear. Trimming stripped 5 bases from V and 0 bases from J, with 8 bases between. CDR1 and CDR2 from the germline V gene are SEHNR and FQNEAQ (reference sequence). The CDR3 is 14 amino acids. The CDR3, as DNA: TGTGCCAGCAGCCACGGGAGCTCTGGAAACACCATATATTTT. Amino acid sequence: CASSHGSSGNTIYF.

V usage is TRBV29-1 and J usage is TRBJ1-2; D is unclear. Between the trimmed V and J ends, which lost 5 bases and 8 bases, there was a span of 21 bases. Germline V gene lookup returns CDR1 SQVTM and CDR2 ANQGSEA. There are 14 residues in the CDR3. CDR3 bases: TGCAGCGTTCTAGTGGACGGCTTCCTTAAAGGCTACACCTTC. Its translation: CSVLVDGFLKGYTF.

In its sample, this clonotype was seen many times. J is TRBJ1-2 and V is TRBV18; 11 bases line up with TRBD1. CDR3 length: 15 amino acids. Per the germline V gene, CDR1 is KGHSH and CDR2 is LQKENI. V lost 6 bases, J lost 3 bases, and 6 bases stayed unmatched. The CDR3 spells CASSPSGQGDYGYTF. CDR3 bases: TGTGCCAGCTCCCCTTCGGGACAGGGGGACTATGGCTACACCTTC.

The sample holds many counts of this clonotype. The chain links TRBV4-2 to TRBJ2-7, with D perhaps matching TRBD1 or TRBD2 (6 bases each). Germline V lookup: CDR1 LGHNA, CDR2 YNFKEQ. The V end lost 0 bases, the J end lost 2 bases, and 11 bases lay between the germline ends. The CDR3 totals 15 residues. Here the CDR3 DNA reads TGTGCCAGCAGCCAAGAGGGGGGCTCCCCCTACGAGCAGTACTTC. Its protein is CASSQEGGSPYEQYF.

This clonotype was seen a handful of times. The genes are TRBV5-1 and TRBJ2-3; D is perhaps TRBD2 (5 bases). The CDR3 length is 15 residues. CDR1 is SGHRS and CDR2 is YFSETQ in the germline V gene. Between the trimmed V and J ends, which lost 4 bases and 0 bases, there was a span of 12 bases. The CDR3, as DNA: TGCGCCAGCAGCCCGGAGGCCGCTAGCACAGATACGCAGTATTTT. Protein sequence: CASSPEAASTDTQYF.

The CDR3 coding sequence is TGCAGTGGGTGGGACCCTCGTGGAAACACCATATATTTT. It translates to CSGWDPRGNTIYF. The chain couples TRBV20-1 to TRBJ1-3; D possibly corresponds to TRBD1 (5 bases). CDR3 size: 13 residues. Trimming cost V 7 bases and J 3 bases, with 13 bases left between them. The V gene's germline CDR1 is DFQATT and CDR2 SNEGSKA (reference sequence).

Only a few counts were recorded for this clonotype. J is TRBJ1-2 and V is TRBV6-2 or TRBV6-3; D is uncertain. Germline V lookup: CDR1 MNHEY, CDR2 SVGEGT. Trimming stripped 3 bases from V and 6 bases from J, with 11 bases between. The CDR3 runs 13 residues. The CDR3 DNA reads TGTGCCAGCAGTTATCGTGCGGTGGATGGCTACACCTTC. Its protein product is CASSYRAVDGYTF.

The V and J genes are TRBV7-9 and TRBJ2-1; D gene ambiguous. The V and J ends lost 1 base and 4 bases respectively, with 8 bases between them. CDR1 is SEHNR, CDR2 FQNEAQ, per germline (reference sequence). This CDR3 spans 14 amino acids. The CDR3 nucleotides read TGTGCCAGCAGCTTAGAGCTCGTTTACAATGAGCAGTTCTTC. Protein sequence: CASSLELVYNEQFF.

This clonotype showed up just a few times. The J gene is TRBJ2-3, the V gene TRBV7-3; a weak D match, TRBD1 (5 bases). Trimming left V 5 bases short and J 1 base short, with 7 bases between. CDR1 is SGHTA, CDR2 FQGTGA, per germline. The CDR3 has 13 amino acids. The CDR3 coding sequence is TGTGCCAGCAGCGCCAGGGGCACAGATACGCAGTATTTT. This codes for CASSARGTDTQYF.